Listed here are 10 T cell receptor beta chains from one sample, sequenced in a study of T cells in Graves' hyperthyroidism and ophthalmopathy. TCR beta CDR3 sequences were amplified from RNA transcripts. HTBI primers were used for first-round RT-PCR of the TCR CDR3. From the multiplex PCR reads, TCRdb called clonotypes with MiXCR, one entry per CDR3 protein. This repertoire shows 200,000 to 250,000 distinct CDR3 sequences, 16% found once; its top ten account for about 29%. Sequencing input: blood. These receptors all come from a woman younger than 35 with Graves' ophthalmopathy.

In its sample, this clonotype was seen a few times. CDR3: CASSVGGGAHEQFF. CDR3 nucleotide sequence: TGTGCCAGTAGTGTAGGCGGGGGGGCCCATGAGCAGTTCTTC. The rearrangement uses TRBV19 and TRBJ2-1; 9 bases fit TRBD2. The CDR3 contains 14 residues. The germline CDR1 and CDR2 sequences are LNHDA and SQIVND (reference sequence). The V gene end was trimmed by 5 bases and the J gene end by 8 bases; junction bases not matched to a gene: 7.

This clonotype has only a few counts. The chain couples TRBV7-2 to TRBJ1-2; D perhaps matches TRBD1 (5 bases). V was trimmed by 5 bases and J by 4 bases, leaving 14 bases between them. The CDR3 runs 14 residues. Germline V gene sequence: CDR1 SGHTA, CDR2 FQGNSA. This CDR3 reads CASSPGGEGYGYTF. CDR3 nucleotide sequence: TGTGCCAGCAGCCCGGGGGGGGAAGGCTATGGCTACACCTTC.

In its sample, this clonotype was seen many times. V is TRBV27 and J is TRBJ1-1; D may be TRBD1 (5 bases). The V gene's germline CDR1 is MNHEY and CDR2 SMNVEV (reference sequence). Trimming pared 2 bases from V and 4 bases from J, leaving 8 bases between. The CDR3 covers 13 residues. This chain's CDR3 is CASSLGGTTEAFF. The CDR3 region has the DNA TGTGCCAGCAGTTTAGGAGGGACCACTGAAGCTTTCTTT.

The V call is TRBV6-1, the J call TRBJ1-1; 7 nucleotides align to TRBD1. The CDR3 spans 14 residues. CDR1 and CDR2 from the germline V gene are MNHNS and SASEGT. Trimming cost V 6 bases and J 1 base; bases outside gene matches: 5. CDR3: CASRKTGENTEAFF. CDR3 coding DNA: TGTGCCAGCAGGAAAACAGGGGAGAACACTGAAGCTTTCTTT.

A few counts support this clonotype. Being one base from a much bigger clone, this may be a read error. This chain connects TRBV28 to TRBJ1-2; D unclear. This CDR3 has 12 residues. Trimming pared 7 bases from V and 8 bases from J, leaving 14 bases between. The V gene's germline CDR1 is MDHEN and CDR2 SYDVKM. CDR3 bases: TGTGCCAGCACCTCTTATGGCGGAGGCTACACCTTC. Its translation is CASTSYGGGYTF.

This clonotype was seen ten or more times. The CDR3 region is CSASPGTANSPLHF. CDR3 nucleotide sequence: TGCAGTGCTAGCCCGGGGACAGCCAATTCACCCCTCCACTTT. The gene calls are TRBV20-1 and TRBJ1-6; 7 bases are shared with TRBD1. This CDR3 region has 14 residues. Germline V gene sequence: CDR1 DFQATT, CDR2 SNEGSKA (reference sequence). J was trimmed by 7 bases and V by 3 bases; bases with no gene match: 6.

The chain combines TRBV11-2 with TRBJ2-3; a weak D match, TRBD2 (6 bases). CDR1 and CDR2 (germline): SGHAT, FQNNGV. This CDR3 has 15 residues. Trimming pared 5 bases from V and 1 base from J, leaving 13 bases between. This chain's CDR3 is CASSPRLGGTDTQYF. The CDR3 DNA reads TGTGCCAGCAGCCCCCGACTAGGCGGCACAGATACGCAGTATTTT.

The chain uses TRBV28 and TRBJ2-3, with 9 bases matching TRBD2. The CDR3 spans 15 residues. Trimming at V came to 1 base and at J to 4 bases, leaving 3 bases not matched to a gene. Germline CDR1 is MDHEN and CDR2 is SYDVKM. The CDR3 is CASSLSEREADTQYF. CDR3 coding DNA: TGTGCCAGCAGTTTATCCGAGCGGGAGGCAGATACGCAGTATTTT.

The chain employs TRBV9 and TRBJ2-1, with D unresolved. Trimming shortened V by 4 bases and J by 4 bases, and 12 bases separated the two germline ends. Germline V gene sequence: CDR1 SGDLS, CDR2 YYNGEE. This CDR3 contains 14 residues. In DNA form, the CDR3 reads TGTGCCAGCAGCTCGGGTCCTATTTACAATGAGCAGTTCTTC. Amino acid sequence: CASSSGPIYNEQFF. Filled out from reference TRBV9 and TRBJ2-1, the complete variable domain reads DSGVTQTPKHLITATGQRVTLRCSPRSGDLSVYWYQQSLDQGLQFLIQYYNGEERAKGNILERFSAQQFPDLHSELNLSSLELGDSALYFCASSSGPIYNEQFFGPGTRLTVL.

This clonotype appeared many times. The V call is TRBV12-3 or TRBV12-4, the J call TRBJ2-5, with TRBD2 identical over 7 bases. J gave up 3 bases and V 2 bases, and 6 bases lay outside the gene matches. The CDR3 has 15 residues. CDR3: CASSLWGGTKETQYF. The CDR3 DNA sequence: TGTGCCAGCAGTTTATGGGGGGGGACTAAAGAGACCCAGTACTTC.